Reported below is one T cell receptor (beta chain). Methods used by the authors: Amplification of reference gene primers was used by the study to estimate nucleated cell counts. The repertoire was sequenced with immunoSEQ multiplex PCR; TCRdb's copy has only in-frame clones and lacks some. V and J calls and clone size follow that table, whereas D and trimming were derived from the DNA. In the table there are about 210,000 clones, more than 75% of which are singletons. The junction had 9 bases not matched to a gene; V was cut back by 6 bases and J by 7 bases. CDR1 is SGHRS, CDR2 YFSETQ, per germline. The CDR3 consists of 14 residues. This sample is part of a study of blood T cell repertoires in COVID-19. Across the study: There were acute and convalescent COVID-19 samples, and they came from the United States, Italy and Spain. Sources were T cells, B-cell-depleted T cells, or PBMCs; the material itself was cDNA or gDNA.

What was sequenced was peripheral blood. The TCR was taken from a man between 60 and 70 years old who had recovered from COVID-19. This chain joins TRBV5-1 and TRBJ2-1, with 8 bases lining up with TRBD1. This chain's CDR3 is CASTILDRANEQFF. The CDR3 DNA reads as TGCGCCAGCACCATACTGGACAGGGCGAATGAGCAGTTCTTC.